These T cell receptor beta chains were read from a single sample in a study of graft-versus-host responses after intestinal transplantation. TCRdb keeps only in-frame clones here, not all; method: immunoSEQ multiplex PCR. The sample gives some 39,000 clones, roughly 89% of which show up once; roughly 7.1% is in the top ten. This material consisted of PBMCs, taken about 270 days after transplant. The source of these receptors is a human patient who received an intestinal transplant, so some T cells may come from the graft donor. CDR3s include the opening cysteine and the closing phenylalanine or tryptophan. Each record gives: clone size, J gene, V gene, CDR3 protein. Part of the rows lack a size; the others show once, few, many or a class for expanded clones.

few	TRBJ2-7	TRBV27	CAIGENENEQYF
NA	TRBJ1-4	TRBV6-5	CASSEGIKSAF
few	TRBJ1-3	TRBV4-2	CASTNKGQSGNTIYF
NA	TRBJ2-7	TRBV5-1	CASSMGLAGDEQYF
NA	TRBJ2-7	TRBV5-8	CASNYGAEGGFYEQYF
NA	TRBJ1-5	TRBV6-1	CASSGGINQPQHF
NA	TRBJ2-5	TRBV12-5	CASGFATGGLRGTQYF
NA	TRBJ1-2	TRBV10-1	CASSDSRDGVGYTF
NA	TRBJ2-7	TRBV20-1	CSAVSGYEQYF
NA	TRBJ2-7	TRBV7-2	CASSPYGLAYEQYF
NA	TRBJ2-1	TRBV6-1	CASSHPGQEKQFF
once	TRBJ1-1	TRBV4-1	CASSQDVQIHTEAFF
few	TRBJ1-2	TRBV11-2	CASSLGARTIVGYTF
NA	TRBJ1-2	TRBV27	CASSTGARGGWAGGYTF
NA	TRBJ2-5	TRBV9	CASSRGEGLETQYF
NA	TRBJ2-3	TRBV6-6	CAAGFTDTQYF
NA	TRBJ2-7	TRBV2	CASLRVGSPHEQYF
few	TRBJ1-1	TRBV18	CASSPSAGLTEAFF
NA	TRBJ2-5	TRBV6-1	CASSEPGGAETQYF
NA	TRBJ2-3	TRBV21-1	CASSKCCLTDTQYF
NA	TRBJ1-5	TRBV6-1	CASRGLDTDNQPQHF
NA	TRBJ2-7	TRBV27	CASSLGGKYEQYF
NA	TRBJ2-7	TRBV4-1	CASSQAASDTLEGYEQYF
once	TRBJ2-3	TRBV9	CASSPRAASTDTQYF
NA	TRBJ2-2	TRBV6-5	CASSLLYRQELFF
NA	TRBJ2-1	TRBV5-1	CASSLAEVGNPFF
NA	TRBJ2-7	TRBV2	CASRGTEGRTYEQYF
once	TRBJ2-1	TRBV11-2	CASSVKGGYYNEQFF
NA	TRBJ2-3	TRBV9	CASSVISSPPVDTQYF
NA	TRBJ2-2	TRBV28	CASSLALGRSGTGELFF
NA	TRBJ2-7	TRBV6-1	CASRQAERTYEQYF
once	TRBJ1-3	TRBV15	CATSRDRQGSSGNTIYF
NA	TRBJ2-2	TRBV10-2	CASSGRGGTGELFF
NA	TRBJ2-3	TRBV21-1	CASSKDPLGSTDTQYF
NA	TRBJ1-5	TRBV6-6	CASSIKGAVQPQHF
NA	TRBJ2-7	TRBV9	CASSQGQVSGQYF
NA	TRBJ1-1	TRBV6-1	CASSGRTEAFF
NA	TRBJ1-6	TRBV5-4	CASSLYLYNSPLHF
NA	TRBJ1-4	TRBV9	CASSVGQQGLNEKLFF
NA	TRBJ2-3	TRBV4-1	CASSQGVRDTQYF
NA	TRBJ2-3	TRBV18	CASSPSAGADTQYF